The 10 T cell receptor beta chains below all came from one sample that was sequenced in a study of beta chain features in type 1 diabetes. Study conclusions and caveats: Among patients with Type 1 diabetes, TCRB CDR3s were moderately but significantly shorter in every one of the four CD4+ subsets.

No antigen has been identified for these receptors. What was sequenced were expressed TCRB transcripts, since all of the isolated RNA had been reverse transcribed. Data came from immunoSEQ multiplex PCR; TCRdb stores just in-frame clones and leaves some out. The data contain 140,000 to 150,000 clones, 10% to 15% of them singletons. The sample consisted of central memory CD4+ T cells from blood. Source of these receptors: a young man with type 1 diabetes.

This chain joins TRBV25-1 and TRBJ1-1, with no clear D. The ends were cut back, 6 bases at V and 6 bases at J, with 14 bases in the middle. The germline V gene has CDR1 MGHDK and CDR2 SYGVNS. There are 13 residues in the CDR3. As DNA, the CDR3 is TGTGCCAGCAGAACAACGCCCGGGGCTGAAGCTTTCTTT. It encodes CASRTTPGAEAFF. The full variable domain, rest sourced from reference TRBV25-1 and TRBJ1-1, is EADIYQTPRYLVIGTGKKITLECSQTMGHDKMYWYQQDPGMELHLIHYSYGVNSTEKGDLSSESTVSRIRTEHFPLTLESARPSHTSQYLCASRTTPGAEAFFGQGTRLTVV.

This clone was picked up many times. The chain couples TRBV2 to TRBJ1-4, with D possibly TRBD1 on 6 matching bases. CDR1 is SNHLY, CDR2 FYNNEI, per germline. The CDR3 has 15 residues. V was trimmed by 6 bases and J by 0 bases, leaving 11 bases between them. CDR3 loop: CASSRGQSTNEKLFF. The CDR3, as DNA: TGTGCCAGCAGCCGAGGACAGTCAACTAATGAAAAACTGTTTTTT.

The V call is TRBV5-1, the J call TRBJ2-1, with 7 bases matching TRBD2. Unmatched junction bases numbered 4, after V lost 4 bases and J lost 6 bases. Per the germline V gene, CDR1 is SGHRS and CDR2 is YFSETQ. The CDR3 consists of 13 residues. This CDR3 reads CASSTWTSNEQFF. CDR3 DNA: TGCGCCAGCAGCACCTGGACTAGCAATGAGCAGTTCTTC. The full variable domain, in which reference TRBV5-1 and TRBJ2-1 provide the parts outside the CDR3, is KAGVTQTPRYLIKTRGQQVTLSCSPISGHRSVSWYQQTPGQGLQFLFEYFSETQRNKGNFPGRFSGRQFSNSRSEMNVSTLELGDSALYLCASSTWTSNEQFFGPGTRLTVL.

The chain links TRBV30 to TRBJ2-3; D gene uncertain. Germline CDR1 and CDR2: GTSNPN and SVGIG (reference sequence). The CDR3 totals 14 residues. The V and J ends lost 1 base and 2 bases respectively, with 10 bases between them. The CDR3 nucleotides read TGTGCCTGGAGTGGTGTGGCGGTCACAGATACGCAGTATTTT. The encoded protein is CAWSGVAVTDTQYF.

The J gene is TRBJ1-4, the V gene TRBV9; no clear D gene. V shed 0 bases and J shed 8 bases, with 11 bases lying between them. Germline-derived CDR1 and CDR2 are SGDLS and YYNGEE. The CDR3 is made up of 14 amino acids. The CDR3 region is CASSVGPGGEKLFF. The CDR3 nucleotides read TGTGCCAGCAGCGTAGGACCCGGCGGCGAAAAACTGTTTTTT.

The V and J genes are TRBV23-1 and TRBJ2-7; possibly TRBD2 for D (5 bases). TRBV23-1 is an ORF for which the function is uncertain. V lost 7 bases, J lost 1 base, and 23 bases lay in between. This CDR3 spans 17 amino acids. As DNA, the CDR3 is TGCGCCAGCAACCCACCGAGACGAGGGCGAGGGTCCTACGAGCAGTACTTC. Translated, it gives CASNPPRRGRGSYEQYF.

This clone turned up a few times. The chain carries TRBV4-2 and TRBJ1-1; no firm D call. Germline-derived CDR1 and CDR2 are LGHNA and YNFKEQ. The CDR3 has 14 amino acids. V lost 4 bases and J 8 bases, leaving 17 bases between the germline ends. CDR3 region: CASSPATGGGEAFF. The DNA for the CDR3 is TGTGCCAGCAGCCCAGCTACGGGCGGAGGGGAAGCTTTCTTT.

A few counts support this clone. J is TRBJ1-4 and V is TRBV30; 7 bases map to TRBD1. From germline, CDR1 is GTSNPN and CDR2 SVGIG (reference sequence). Trimming took 1 base from V and 15 from J; bases not matched to a gene: 5. This CDR3 is built from 11 residues. The CDR3 nucleotides read TGTGCCTGGAGTGCGGGGACAGATATGTTTTTT. Residues: CAWSAGTDMFF.

This clone turned up a few times. The V and J genes are TRBV30 and TRBJ2-3; D may be TRBD2 (6 bases). The CDR3 consists of 14 residues. In germline, CDR1 is GTSNPN, CDR2 SVGIG (reference sequence). Deletions cut 4 bases from V and 4 bases from J, with 15 bases between. The chain's CDR3 is CAWTSRGGSDTQYF. CDR3 bases: TGTGCCTGGACCTCACGGGGAGGTTCAGATACGCAGTATTTT.

This clone was counted between two and nine times. The chain joins TRBV7-7 to TRBJ2-5; 14 nucleotides match TRBD2. The CDR3 has 17 amino acids. Germline loops: CDR1 SSHAT, CDR2 FNYEAQ (reference sequence). J lost 5 bases, V lost 5 bases, and 10 bases had no gene match. The CDR3 region has the DNA TGTGCCAGCAGCAAAGGGACTAGCGGGGGACTGCGGGAGACCCAGTACTTC. Translating gives CASSKGTSGGLRETQYF.